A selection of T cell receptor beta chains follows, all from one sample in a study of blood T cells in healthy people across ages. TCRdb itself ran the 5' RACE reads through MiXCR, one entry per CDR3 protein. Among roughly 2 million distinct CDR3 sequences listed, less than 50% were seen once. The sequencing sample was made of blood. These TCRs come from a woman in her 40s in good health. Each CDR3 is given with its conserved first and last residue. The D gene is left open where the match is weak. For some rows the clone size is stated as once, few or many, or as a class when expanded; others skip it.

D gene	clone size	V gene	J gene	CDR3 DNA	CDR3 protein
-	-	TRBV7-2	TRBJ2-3	TGTGCCAGCAGCTTGGCCGGGACCCAAACGCAGTATTTT	CASSLAGTQTQYF
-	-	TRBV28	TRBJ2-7	TGTGCCTTGGGCCCAAGCGGGTCCTACTACGAGCAGTACTTC	CALGPSGSYYEQYF
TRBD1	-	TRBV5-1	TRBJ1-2	TGCGCCAGCAGCTTGGAGACAGGGGGTACGGCCGGCTACACCTTC	CASSLETGGTAGYTF
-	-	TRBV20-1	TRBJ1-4	TGCAGTGCTAGACCCGGGGGGTCTAATGAAAAACTGTTTTTT	CSARPGGSNEKLFF
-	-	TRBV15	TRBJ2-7	TGTGCCACCAGCGTCGGGACGGTCCCCTACGAGCAGTACTTC	CATSVGTVPYEQYF
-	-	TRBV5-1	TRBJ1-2	TGCGCCAGCAGCTTGGGGGGGGACGGTGACTATGGCTACACCTTC	CASSLGGDGDYGYTF
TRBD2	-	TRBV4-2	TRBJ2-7	TGTGCCAGCAGCCAAGATGCTAGCGGGAGGTACGAGCAGTACTTC	CASSQDASGRYEQYF
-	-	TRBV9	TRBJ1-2	TGTGCCAGCAGCGTAGACCCCAGTGCGTCAAATGGCTACACCTTC	CASSVDPSASNGYTF
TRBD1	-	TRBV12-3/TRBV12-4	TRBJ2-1	TGTGCCAGCAGTAACCGGGACAGGGGTTGGAATGAGCAGTTCTTC	CASSNRDRGWNEQFF
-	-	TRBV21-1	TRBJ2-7	TGTGCCAGCAGCAAAGTACGGGGTCGCAGGGGTCCCTACGAGCAGTACTTC	CASSKVRGRRGPYEQYF
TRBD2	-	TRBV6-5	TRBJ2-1	TGTGCCAGCAGTTATAGGAGCGGGGTTCCCGATGAGCAGTTCTTC	CASSYRSGVPDEQFF
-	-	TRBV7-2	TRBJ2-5	TGTGCCAGCAGCCCTTGGGGGAGACCCGAAGAGACCCAGTACTTC	CASSPWGRPEETQYF
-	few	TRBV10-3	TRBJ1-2	TGTGCCATCAGTGAAACCAGCGGAGGCTACACCTTC	CAISETSGGYTF
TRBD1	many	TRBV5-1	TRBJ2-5	TGCGCCAGCAGCACCGGACAGGGTCTGGAGACCCAGTACTTC	CASSTGQGLETQYF
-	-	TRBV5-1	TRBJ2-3	TGCGCCAGCAGCTTCACGGGGGCCCCCGCAGATACGCAGTATTTT	CASSFTGAPADTQYF
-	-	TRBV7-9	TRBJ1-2	TGTGCCAGCAGCGGGGGAGGGAGTTGGGGCTACACCTTC	CASSGGGSWGYTF
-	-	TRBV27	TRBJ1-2	TGTGCCAGCAGTCTGCGACAGAGTAACTATGGCTACACCTTC	CASSLRQSNYGYTF
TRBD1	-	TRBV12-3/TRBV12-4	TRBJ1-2	TGTGCCAGCAGTTGGGGACAGGGGGCGTCTCTTGGCTACACCTTC	CASSWGQGASLGYTF
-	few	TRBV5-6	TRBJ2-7	TGTGCCAGCAGCTTTAACCCGACCTACGAGCAGTACTTC	CASSFNPTYEQYF
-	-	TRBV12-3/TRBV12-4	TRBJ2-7	TGTGCCAGCAGTTCTGGGGAGGCCAACGAGCAGTACTTC	CASSSGEANEQYF
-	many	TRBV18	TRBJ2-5	TGTGCCAGCAGCCCCACTGAGGAGACCCAGTACTTC	CASSPTEETQYF
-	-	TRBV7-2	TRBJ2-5	TGTGCCAGCAGCTTAGAAGTTGGGGCTGGAGCCTTATACCAAGAGACCCAGTACTTC	CASSLEVGAGALYQETQYF
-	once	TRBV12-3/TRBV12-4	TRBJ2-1	TGTGCCAGCAGTTTAGACTCAGGGGGGAAGAACAATGAGCAGTTCTTC	CASSLDSGGKNNEQFF
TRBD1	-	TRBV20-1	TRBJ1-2	TGCAGTGCTAAAAAGACAGGGGGCACTTATGGCTACACCTTC	CSAKKTGGTYGYTF
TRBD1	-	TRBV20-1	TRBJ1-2	TGCAGTGCTAATTCCCGGCAGGGGGCTTTAACCAGCGGGAGTCCGGTTGGCTACACCTTC	CSANSRQGALTSGSPVGYTF
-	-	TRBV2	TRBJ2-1	TGTGCCAGCAGAATCGGGACTTCCCCAGACAATGAGCAGTTCTTC	CASRIGTSPDNEQFF
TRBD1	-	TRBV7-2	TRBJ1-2	TGTGCCAGCAGTCAAAGGACAGGACCTATCTATGGCTACACCTTC	CASSQRTGPIYGYTF
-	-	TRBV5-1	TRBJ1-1	TGCGCCAGCAGCGTTGGCCCCCAGGGGCCCACGAACACTGAAGCTTTCTTT	CASSVGPQGPTNTEAFF
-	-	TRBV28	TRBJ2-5	TGTGCCAGCAGCTTACTTCATGAGACCCAGTACTTC	CASSLLHETQYF
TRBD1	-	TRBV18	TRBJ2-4	TGTGCCAGCTCACCCTCGACAGGGAATCTAGCCAAAAACATTCAGTACTTC	CASSPSTGNLAKNIQYF
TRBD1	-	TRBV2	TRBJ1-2	TGTGCCAGCATAGAAGGGACAGGGCAGTACTATGGCTACACCTTC	CASIEGTGQYYGYTF
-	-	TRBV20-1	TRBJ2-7	TGCAGTGCTTACCGGGACCTCTCCTACGAGCAGTACTTC	CSAYRDLSYEQYF
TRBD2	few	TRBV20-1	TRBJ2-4	TGCAGTGCTAGGGGTAGCGGGGGGGCCAAAAACATTCAGTACTTC	CSARGSGGAKNIQYF
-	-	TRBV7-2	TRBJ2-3	TGTGCCAGCAGCCCACGGGACGTCCGCACAGATACGCAGTATTTT	CASSPRDVRTDTQYF